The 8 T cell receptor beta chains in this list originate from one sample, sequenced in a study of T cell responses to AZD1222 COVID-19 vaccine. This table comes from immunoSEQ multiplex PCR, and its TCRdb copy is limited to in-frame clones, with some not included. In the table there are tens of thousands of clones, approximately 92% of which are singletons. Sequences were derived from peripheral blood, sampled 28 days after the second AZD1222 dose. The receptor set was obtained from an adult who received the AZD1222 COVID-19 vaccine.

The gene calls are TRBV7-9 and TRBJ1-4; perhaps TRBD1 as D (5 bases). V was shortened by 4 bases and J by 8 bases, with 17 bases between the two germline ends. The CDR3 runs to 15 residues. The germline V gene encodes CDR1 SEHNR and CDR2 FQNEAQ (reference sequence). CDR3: CASSSRDGISEKLFF. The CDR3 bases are TGTGCCAGCAGCTCCCGGGACGGGATCTCGGAAAAACTGTTTTTT.

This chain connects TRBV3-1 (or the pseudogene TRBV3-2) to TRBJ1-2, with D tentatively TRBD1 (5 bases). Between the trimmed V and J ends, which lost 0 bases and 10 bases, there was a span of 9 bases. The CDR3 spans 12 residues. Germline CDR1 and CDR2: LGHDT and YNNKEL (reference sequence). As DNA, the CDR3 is TGTGCCAGCAGCCAAGAGGGGACCTTCTACACCTTC. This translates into CASSQEGTFYTF.

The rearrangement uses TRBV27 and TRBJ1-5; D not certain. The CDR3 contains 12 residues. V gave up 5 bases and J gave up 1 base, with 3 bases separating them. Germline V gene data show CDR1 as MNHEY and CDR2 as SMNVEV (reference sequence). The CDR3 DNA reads TGTGCCAGCAGTAGAAGCAATCAGCCCCAGCATTTT. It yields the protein CASSRSNQPQHF.

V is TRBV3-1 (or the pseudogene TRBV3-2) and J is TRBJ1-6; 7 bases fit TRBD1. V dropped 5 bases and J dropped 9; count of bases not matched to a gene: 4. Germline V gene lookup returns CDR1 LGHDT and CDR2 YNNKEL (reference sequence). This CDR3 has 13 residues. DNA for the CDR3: TGTGCCAGCAGCATCAGACAGGGTTCACCCCTCCACTTT. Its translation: CASSIRQGSPLHF.

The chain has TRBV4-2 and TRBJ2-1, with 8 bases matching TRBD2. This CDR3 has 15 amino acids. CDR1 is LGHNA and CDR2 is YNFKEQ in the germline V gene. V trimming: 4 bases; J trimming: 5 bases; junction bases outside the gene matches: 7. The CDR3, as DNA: TGTGCCAGCAGCCCCTCAGCGGGAGTCGACAATGAGCAGTTCTTC. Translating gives CASSPSAGVDNEQFF.

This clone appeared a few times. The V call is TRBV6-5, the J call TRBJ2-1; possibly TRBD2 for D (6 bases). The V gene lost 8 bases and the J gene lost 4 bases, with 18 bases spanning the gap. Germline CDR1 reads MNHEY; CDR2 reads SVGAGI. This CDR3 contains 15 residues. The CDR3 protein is CASRRDLTSYNEQFF. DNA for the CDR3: TGTGCCAGCCGTCGGGACTTAACTAGTTACAATGAGCAGTTCTTC.

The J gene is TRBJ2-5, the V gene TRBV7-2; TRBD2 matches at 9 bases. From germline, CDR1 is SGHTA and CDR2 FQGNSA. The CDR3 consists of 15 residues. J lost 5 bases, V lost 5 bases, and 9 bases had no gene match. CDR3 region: CASSPRTSAEETQYF. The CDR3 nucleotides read TGTGCCAGCAGCCCAAGGACTAGCGCGGAGGAGACCCAGTACTTC. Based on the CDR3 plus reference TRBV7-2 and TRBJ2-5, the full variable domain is GAGVSQSPSNKVTEKGKDVELRCDPISGHTALYWYRQSLGQGLEFLIYFQGNSAPDKSGLPSDRFSAERTGGSVSTLTIQRTQQEDSAVYLCASSPRTSAEETQYFGPGTRLLVL.

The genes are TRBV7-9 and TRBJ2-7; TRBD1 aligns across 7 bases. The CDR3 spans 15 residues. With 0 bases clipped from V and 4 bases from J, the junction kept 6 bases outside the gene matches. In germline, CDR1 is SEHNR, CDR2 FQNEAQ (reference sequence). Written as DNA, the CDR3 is TGTGCCAGCAGCTTAGCGCTCGGGACAGATTACGAGCAGTACTTC. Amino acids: CASSLALGTDYEQYF.